The rows below give T cell receptor beta chains drawn from one sample of a study of OX40 agonist ivuxolimab in advanced cancers. The data were produced by immunoSEQ multiplex PCR, yet TCRdb's version contains in-frame clones alone and is incomplete. The repertoire has under 100,000 clones, 75% to 90% of them found once; the top ten carry 2.4%. The starting material was CD4+ or CD8+ T cells sorted from blood, obtained in a trial of the OX40 agonist ivuxolimab. The receptors come from an adult with an advanced solid tumor such as melanoma, head and neck, liver or kidney cancer. The CDR3 runs from the conserved cysteine through the conserved F or W. A D gene is named only where the DNA matches it firmly. Clone sizes are given selectively: once, few, many, or a class where the clone is expanded.

-,TRBJ1-5,TRBV29-1,-,CSVVDTINQPQHF,TGCAGCGTAGTTGACACTATCAATCAGCCCCAGCATTTT
once,TRBJ1-6,TRBV28,-,CASSLKDNSPLHF,TGTGCCAGCAGTTTAAAGGATAATTCACCCCTCCACTTT
-,TRBJ1-1,TRBV29-1,TRBD1,CSAGQGIAEAFF,TGCAGCGCGGGACAGGGAATAGCTGAAGCTTTCTTT
-,TRBJ2-1,TRBV7-9,TRBD1,CASSSTAGQAHNEQFF,TGTGCCAGCAGCTCTACCGCGGGACAGGCCCACAATGAGCAGTTCTTC
-,TRBJ1-5,TRBV5-5,-,CASSTQPRPRQPQHF,TGTGCCAGCAGCACACAACCGAGGCCAAGGCAGCCCCAGCATTTT
-,TRBJ2-3,TRBV11-2,-,CASSAYRAIGDTQYF,TGTGCCAGCAGCGCTTACAGGGCAATAGGAGATACGCAGTATTTT
-,TRBJ2-1,TRBV2,-,CASSEQGPYNEQFF,TGTGCCAGCAGTGAACAGGGACCCTACAATGAGCAGTTCTTC
-,TRBJ2-5,TRBV7-2,TRBD2,CASSFDGGAETQYF,TGTGCCAGCAGCTTCGACGGGGGGGCGGAGACCCAGTACTTC
-,TRBJ2-5,TRBV2,-,CASSDGGGTRGETQYF,TGTGCCAGCAGTGACGGCGGGGGCACCCGGGGGGAGACCCAGTACTTC
-,TRBJ2-2,TRBV9,TRBD1,CASSHQQGVPGELFF,TGTGCCAGCAGTCATCAACAGGGGGTCCCCGGGGAGCTGTTTTTT
-,TRBJ2-7,TRBV4-1,-,CASSQPRSGNYEQYF,TGCGCCAGCAGCCAACCTCGGTCAGGGAACTACGAGCAGTACTTC
once,TRBJ2-5,TRBV10-1,TRBD1,CASSEKWTGQGTQYF,TGCGCCAGCAGTGAGAAGTGGACAGGGCAGGGGACCCAGTACTTC
-,TRBJ1-5,TRBV30,-,CAWSPRGAQAPQHF,TGTGCCTGGAGTCCCCGGGGAGCTCAGGCGCCCCAGCATTTT
-,TRBJ2-7,TRBV6-1,-,CASKLQDLFHGGQYF,TGTGCCAGCAAATTACAGGATCTCTTCCACGGTGGGCAGTACTTC
-,TRBJ1-6,TRBV5-1,-,CASSLAGLPLHF,TGCGCCAGCAGCTTGGCCGGTTTGCCCCTCCACTTT
-,TRBJ1-1,TRBV6-1,TRBD1,CASRTQGAHTEAFF,TGTGCCAGCAGGACACAGGGGGCGCACACTGAAGCTTTCTTT